One sample yielded the 16 T cell receptor beta chains listed below, sequenced in a study of OX40 agonist ivuxolimab in advanced cancers. Sequencing was performed with immunoSEQ multiplex PCR; in TCRdb, only in-frame clones are kept and a portion is missing. Of under 50,000 clones in the sample, 80% were seen once. The specimen comprised CD4+ or CD8+ T cells sorted from blood, sampled in a trial of the OX40 agonist ivuxolimab. The receptors were gathered from an adult with an advanced solid tumor such as melanoma, head and neck, liver or kidney cancer.

Notes on this clone: Other DNA sequences in this specimen translate into the identical CDR3. The chain joins TRBV7-2 to TRBJ1-2; 7 bases map to TRBD1. The germline gives CDR1 SGHTA, CDR2 FQGNSA. V gave up 5 bases and J gave up 2 bases; unmatched junction bases: 2. The CDR3 totals 13 residues. The CDR3 is CASSLGQNYGYTF. CDR3 nucleotide sequence: TGTGCCAGCAGCCTGGGACAGAACTATGGCTACACCTTC. The entire variable domain, with the rest obtained from reference TRBV7-2 and TRBJ1-2, is as follows: GAGVSQSPSNKVTEKGKDVELRCDPISGHTALYWYRQSLGQGLEFLIYFQGNSAPDKSGLPSDRFSAERTGGSVSTLTIQRTQQEDSAVYLCASSLGQNYGYTFGSGTRLTVV.

The chain uses TRBV13 and TRBJ1-1; no reliable D call. Germline CDR1 is PRHDT and CDR2 is FYEKMQ (reference sequence). The CDR3 extends over 14 amino acids. Trimming stripped 5 bases from V and 4 bases from J, with 14 bases between. CDR3: CASSPGLVSTEAFF. The DNA of the CDR3 is TGTGCCAGCAGCCCCGGTCTGGTTAGCACTGAAGCTTTCTTT. Supplemented by reference TRBV13 and TRBJ1-1, the full variable domain reads AAGVIQSPRHLIKEKRETATLKCYPIPRHDTVYWYQQGPGQDPQFLISFYEKMQSDKGSIPDRFSAQQFSDYHSELNMSSLELGDSALYFCASSPGLVSTEAFFGQGTRLTVV.

V and J are TRBV28 and TRBJ1-2, with D perhaps matching TRBD1 (6 bases). This CDR3 spans 14 amino acids. In germline, CDR1 is MDHEN, CDR2 SYDVKM. V was shortened by 5 bases and J by 2 bases, with 12 bases between the two germline ends. The CDR3 sequence is CASSPWGANYGYTF. In DNA, the CDR3 is TGTGCCAGCAGTCCCTGGGGGGCGAACTATGGCTACACCTTC.

This clone was recorded once. The V gene is TRBV28, the J gene TRBJ1-1, with D unresolved. Germline CDR1 reads MDHEN; CDR2 reads SYDVKM. This CDR3 is 12 amino acids long. V gave up 6 bases and J gave up 11 bases, with 16 bases separating them. CDR3 nucleotide sequence: TGTGCCAGCAGCTCCGGCCCAAAGGCGGCTTTCTTT. Translation gives CASSSGPKAAFF.

J is TRBJ1-3 and V is TRBV7-2, with 7 bases lining up with TRBD1. In germline, CDR1 is SGHTA, CDR2 FQGNSA. V lost 4 bases, J lost 0 bases, and 3 bases stayed unmatched. The CDR3 spans 15 residues. CDR3 region: CASSYDRASGNTIYF. In nucleotides, the CDR3 is TGTGCCAGCAGCTACGACAGGGCCTCTGGAAACACCATATATTTT.

The chain couples TRBV6-5 to TRBJ2-1, with D perhaps matching TRBD1 (9 bases). Germline values: CDR1 MNHEY, CDR2 SVGAGI. V lost 8 bases to trimming and J lost 10 bases, with 21 bases between them. This CDR3 comprises 14 residues. The CDR3 reads CASAHRGPGGEQFF. The CDR3 DNA sequence: TGTGCCAGCGCACACAGGGGGCCGGGAGGGGAGCAGTTCTTC.

The chain carries TRBV11-3 and TRBJ2-1, with 10 bases matching TRBD2. Germline values: CDR1 SGHNT, CDR2 YENEEA. V lost 2 bases to trimming and J lost 5 bases; unmatched junction nucleotides: 9. CDR3 size: 17 residues. CDR3 DNA sequence: TGTGCCAGCAGCTTAATGGCTAGCGGGAGAGGTAACAATGAGCAGTTCTTC. Translating gives CASSLMASGRGNNEQFF.

CDR3 bases: TGTGCCTCGCCCGGGACAGGGGAAGGTGGCTACACCTTC. Protein product: CASPGTGEGGYTF. The chain has TRBV30 and TRBJ1-2; 10 nucleotides align to TRBD1. Trimming at V came to 7 bases and at J to 7 bases, leaving 9 bases not matched to a gene. CDR1 and CDR2 (germline): GTSNPN, SVGIG (reference sequence). This CDR3 contains 13 residues.

This chain connects TRBV28 to TRBJ1-1; D remains ambiguous. V gave up 3 bases and J gave up 2 bases, with 7 bases separating them. The CDR3 covers 13 residues. Per the germline V gene, CDR1 is MDHEN and CDR2 is SYDVKM. CDR3 coding DNA: TGTGCCAGCAGTTTTTCGCACAACACTGAAGCTTTCTTT. Translation gives CASSFSHNTEAFF.

This sequence joins TRBV14 and TRBJ1-1, with D possibly TRBD1 on 5 matching bases. This CDR3 is 13 amino acids long. CDR1 is SGHDN and CDR2 is FVKESK in the germline V gene. Trimming removed 4 bases at V and 0 bases at J, with 6 bases between. The CDR3 spells CASSRQMNTEAFF. Here the CDR3 DNA reads TGTGCCAGCAGCCGACAGATGAACACTGAAGCTTTCTTT.

V and J are TRBV18 and TRBJ1-3; D uncertain. Germline assignment: CDR1 KGHSH and CDR2 LQKENI. The ends were cut back, 2 bases at V and 3 bases at J, with 11 bases in the middle. CDR3 length: 15 residues. CDR3 sequence (DNA): TGTGCCAGCTCACCATACGAGAAGGTTGGAAACACCATATATTTT. Amino acid sequence: CASSPYEKVGNTIYF.

The chain has TRBV5-5 and TRBJ2-2, with D unclear. Looked up from germline, CDR1 is SGHKS and CDR2 is YYEKEE (reference sequence). This CDR3 is built from 14 residues. Between the trimmed V and J ends, which lost 3 bases and 0 bases, there was a span of 6 bases. DNA of the CDR3: TGTGCCAGCAGCTCGTCCCCGAACACCGGGGAGCTGTTTTTT. Amino acid sequence: CASSSSPNTGELFF.

V usage is TRBV18 and J usage is TRBJ1-1, with a weak D call TRBD1 (6 bases). The V end lost 1 base, the J end lost 5 bases, and 17 bases lay between the germline ends. Germline V CDR1 and CDR2: KGHSH, LQKENI. The CDR3 has 16 residues. CDR3 region: CASSPLGARGETEAFF. CDR3 DNA sequence: TGTGCCAGCTCACCACTGGGGGCCAGGGGAGAAACTGAAGCTTTCTTT.

The chain combines TRBV7-6 with TRBJ2-7; 7 bases match TRBD2. The germline CDR1 and CDR2 sequences are SGHVS and FNYEAQ. There are 15 residues in the CDR3. V shed 6 bases, J shed 1 base, and the junction held 9 bases outside the gene matches. The CDR3 coding sequence is TGTGCCAGCAGTGCCGGACGAGCGGGATCCTACGAGCAGTACTTC. Translated: CASSAGRAGSYEQYF.

The count of this clone is one. The chain carries TRBV4-3 and TRBJ2-7, with D possibly called TRBD1 or TRBD2 (6 bases each). In germline, CDR1 is LGHNA, CDR2 YSLEER. CDR3 length: 15 amino acids. The ends were cut back, 4 bases at V and 7 bases at J, with 20 bases in the middle. The DNA of the CDR3 is TGCGCCAGCAGCCTCTTGAGGGGGGAATTGTGGGAGCAGTACTTC. Translating it yields CASSLLRGELWEQYF.

The gene calls are TRBV4-3 and TRBJ2-3; the match to TRBD2 covers 7 bases. V was pared by 3 bases and J by 2 bases, with 5 bases of the junction left unmatched. The germline V gene encodes CDR1 LGHNA and CDR2 YSLEER. The CDR3 has 15 residues. This CDR3 is CASSHEAGFTDTQYF. DNA of the CDR3: TGCGCCAGCAGCCACGAAGCGGGGTTCACAGATACGCAGTATTTT.